A single sample is the source of the 5 T cell receptor beta chains below, sequenced in a study of tumor-infiltrating lymphocytes in primary liver carcinoma. Germline DNA was extracted alongside blood RNA, which was obtained from unsorted whole blood. Total RNA amounting to roughly 480 ng was the source from which TCR beta cDNA was made with a constant-region primer. A slightly modified ARM-PCR protocol with three nested multiplex PCR rounds produced these TCR beta libraries. Rounds one and two of PCR, each of around 9 cycles, were primed with TRBV1-TRBV30 forward primers and a C-beta reverse primer. TCRdb passed the multiplex PCR reads through MiXCR, listing each CDR3 protein once. The sample shows 300,000 to 350,000 distinct CDR3 sequences, around three fifths of them seen only once. Material: peripheral blood. These TCRs come from a man aged 35 to 55 with primary liver carcinoma and hepatitis B virus infection.

The gene calls are TRBV6-2 or TRBV6-3 and TRBJ2-1; D is possibly TRBD2 (6 bases). Germline CDR1 and CDR2: MNHEY and SVGEGT. CDR3 length equals 13 residues. The V end was cut by 6 bases, the J end by 13 bases, with 19 bases between. CDR3 bases: TGTGCCAGCAGGCAGAGGACTACGGTTACACAGTTCTTC. Translation: CASRQRTTVTQFF.

This chain connects TRBV6-1 to TRBJ2-3; 10 bases fit TRBD2. With V trimmed by 7 bases and J by 7 bases, 11 bases remained unmatched. The CDR3 sequence is 15 residues long. Germline-derived CDR1 and CDR2 are MNHNS and SASEGT. CDR3 bases: TGTGCCAGCACCGGGACTAGCGAGAGTCAATATACGCAGTATTTT. Its protein product is CASTGTSESQYTQYF.

This clonotype has a handful of counts. The gene calls are TRBV6-1 and TRBJ2-6; the D gene is possibly TRBD2 (5 bases). This CDR3 spans 14 amino acids. V was pared by 3 bases and J by 5 bases, with 8 bases between. Looked up from germline, CDR1 is MNHNS and CDR2 is SASEGT. The DNA of the CDR3 is TGTGCCAGCAGTGAGGGGAGTAGGGCCAACGTCCTGACTTTC. It specifies CASSEGSRANVLTF.

CDR3 protein: CSVEVAPRITDTQYF. The CDR3 DNA is TGCAGCGTTGAAGTCGCCCCGCGGATCACAGATACGCAGTATTTT. This rearrangement joins TRBV29-1 to TRBJ2-3; D remains ambiguous. CDR3 length: 15 residues. Germline V lookup: CDR1 SQVTM, CDR2 ANQGSEA. The ends were cut back, 1 base at V and 2 bases at J, with 13 bases in the middle.

The sample holds many counts of this clonotype. The chain employs TRBV6-6 and TRBJ2-1, with 7 bases matching TRBD2. Germline CDR1 is MNHNY and CDR2 is SVGAGI (reference sequence). CDR3 length: 17 residues. V gave up 2 bases and J gave up 5 bases; unmatched junction bases: 12. The chain's CDR3 is CASSYRPWGGPNNEQFF. As DNA, the CDR3 is TGTGCCAGCAGTTACCGACCGTGGGGGGGTCCCAACAATGAGCAGTTCTTC.